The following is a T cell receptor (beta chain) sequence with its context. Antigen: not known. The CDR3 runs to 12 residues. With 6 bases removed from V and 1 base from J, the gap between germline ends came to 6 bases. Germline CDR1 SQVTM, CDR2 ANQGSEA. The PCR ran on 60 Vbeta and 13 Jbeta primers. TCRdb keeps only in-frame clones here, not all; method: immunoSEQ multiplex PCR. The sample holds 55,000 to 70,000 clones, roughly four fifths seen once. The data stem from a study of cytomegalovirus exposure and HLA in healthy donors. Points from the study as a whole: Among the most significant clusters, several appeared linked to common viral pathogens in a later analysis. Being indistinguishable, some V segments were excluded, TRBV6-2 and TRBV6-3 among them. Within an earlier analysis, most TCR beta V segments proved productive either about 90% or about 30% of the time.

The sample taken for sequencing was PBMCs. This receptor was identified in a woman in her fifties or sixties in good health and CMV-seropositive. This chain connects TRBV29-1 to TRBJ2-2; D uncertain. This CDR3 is CSVRQNTGELFF. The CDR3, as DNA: TGCAGCGTACGACAGAACACCGGGGAGCTGTTTTTT.